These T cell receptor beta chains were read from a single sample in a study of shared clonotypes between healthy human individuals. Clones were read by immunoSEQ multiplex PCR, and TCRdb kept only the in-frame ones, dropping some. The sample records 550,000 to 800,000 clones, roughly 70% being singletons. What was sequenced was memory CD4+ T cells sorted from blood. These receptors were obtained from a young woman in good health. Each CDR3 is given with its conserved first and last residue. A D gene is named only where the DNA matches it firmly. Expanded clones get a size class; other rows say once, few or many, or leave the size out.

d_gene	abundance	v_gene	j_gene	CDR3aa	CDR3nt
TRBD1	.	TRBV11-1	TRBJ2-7	CASSRGGEEQYF	TGTGCCAGCAGTAGAGGGGGCGAGGAGCAGTACTTC
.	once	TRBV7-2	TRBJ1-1	CASTRDLNTEAFF	TGTGCCAGCACACGGGACTTGAACACTGAAGCTTTCTTT
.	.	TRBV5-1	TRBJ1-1	CASSLWQENTEAFF	TGCGCCAGCAGCTTGTGGCAGGAGAACACTGAAGCTTTCTTT
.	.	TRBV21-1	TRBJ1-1	CASSSMNTEAFF	TGTGCCAGCAGCTCAATGAACACTGAAGCTTTCTTT
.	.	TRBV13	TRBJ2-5	CASSLGDRGETQYF	TGTGCCAGCAGCTTAGGGGACCGAGGGGAGACCCAGTACTTC
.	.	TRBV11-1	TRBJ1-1	CASSLALQGNTEAFF	TGTGCCAGCAGCTTAGCGCTGCAGGGGAACACTGAAGCTTTCTTT
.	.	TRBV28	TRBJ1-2	CASSSSNPYGYTF	TGTGCCAGCAGTTCCAGTAACCCCTATGGCTACACCTTC
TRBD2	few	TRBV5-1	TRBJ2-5	CASSLLGSGDQETQYF	TGCGCCAGCAGCTTGTTGGGAAGCGGGGATCAAGAGACCCAGTACTTC
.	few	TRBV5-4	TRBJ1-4	CASSSGPFEKLFF	TGTGCCAGCAGCTCAGGACCTTTTGAAAAACTGTTTTTT
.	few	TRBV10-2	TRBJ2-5	CASSDGGRYQETQYF	TGCGCCAGCAGTGATGGTGGGAGGTACCAAGAGACCCAGTACTTC
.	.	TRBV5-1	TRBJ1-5	CASSSGDSNQPQHF	TGCGCCAGCAGTAGTGGGGATAGCAATCAGCCCCAGCATTTT
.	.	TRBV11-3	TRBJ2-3	CASSLVGGGATDTQYF	TGTGCCAGCAGCTTGGTGGGTGGCGGAGCCACAGATACGCAGTATTTT
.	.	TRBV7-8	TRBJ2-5	CASSLGIGGIGETQYF	TGTGCCAGCAGCTTAGGCATTGGAGGGATCGGGGAGACCCAGTACTTC
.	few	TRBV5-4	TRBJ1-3	CASSLSESSGNTIYF	TGTGCCAGCAGCTTGTCGGAGTCCTCTGGAAACACCATATATTTT
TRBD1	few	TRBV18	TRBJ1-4	CASSPGQGAEKLFF	TGTGCCAGCTCACCGGGACAGGGTGCGGAAAAACTGTTTTTT
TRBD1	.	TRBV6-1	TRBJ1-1	CASRDGTGATEAFF	TGTGCCAGCAGGGACGGGACAGGGGCAACTGAAGCTTTCTTT
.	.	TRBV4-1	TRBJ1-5	CASSQARRSDQPQHF	TGCGCCAGCAGCCAAGCCCGGCGGAGCGATCAGCCCCAGCATTTT
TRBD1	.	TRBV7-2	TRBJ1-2	CASSSWTGYGYTF	TGTGCCAGCAGCTCATGGACAGGCTATGGCTACACCTTC
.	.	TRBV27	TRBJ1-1	CASSAGGLRYTEAFF	TGTGCCAGCAGCGCCGGGGGGCTAAGGTACACTGAAGCTTTCTTT
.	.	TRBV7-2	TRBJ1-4	CASSLTRGFEKLFF	TGTGCCAGCAGCTTAACGAGGGGTTTCGAAAAACTGTTTTTT
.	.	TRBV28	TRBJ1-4	CASSPGQTLNEKLFF	TGTGCCAGCAGTCCCGGGCAGACCTTAAATGAAAAACTGTTTTTT
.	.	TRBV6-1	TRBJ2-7	CASSVESYEQYF	TGTGCCAGCAGTGTGGAGAGTTACGAGCAGTACTTC
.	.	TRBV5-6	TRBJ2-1	CASSSLGESSYNEQFF	TGTGCCAGCAGCTCACTGGGCGAGAGCTCCTACAATGAGCAGTTCTTC
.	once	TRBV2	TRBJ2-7	CASRSDRYEQYF	TGTGCCAGCCGATCTGACCGCTACGAGCAGTACTTC
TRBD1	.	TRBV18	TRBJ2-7	CASSPRDRVDEQYF	TGTGCCAGCTCACCCCGGGACAGAGTAGACGAGCAGTACTTC
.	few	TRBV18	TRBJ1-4	CASSPGETNEKLFF	TGTGCCAGCTCACCGGGGGAGACTAATGAAAAACTGTTTTTT